The following is a TCR beta chain sequence with its context. These data originate in a study of shared clonotypes between healthy human individuals. The length of the CDR3 is 14 residues. Germline assignment: CDR1 MDHEN and CDR2 SYDVKM. The V end lost 2 bases, the J end lost 4 bases, and 10 bases lay between the germline ends. Only CD45RO-negative cells positively selected for CCR7 counted as naive CD8 cells, so terminally differentiated effector memory CD45RA+ cells were excluded. TCRdb's copy holds only in-frame clones and misses some; the assay was immunoSEQ multiplex PCR. This sample has about 650,000 clones, with over 95% found just once.

The chain couples TRBV28 to TRBJ2-3; D unclear. This TCR came from a young woman in good health. Sequenced sample: naive CD8+ T cells sorted from blood. The CDR3 region is CASSLRVASDTQYF. DNA for the CDR3: TGTGCCAGCAGTTTAAGGGTAGCTTCAGATACGCAGTATTTT.